The 14 T cell receptor beta chains in this list originate from one sample, sequenced in a study of regulatory T cells in long-lasting Graves disease. Library construction for TCR beta used iRepertoire HTBI primers and Arm-PCR of CDR3 regions. TCRdb recomputed calls from the multiplex PCR reads with MiXCR, one row per CDR3 protein. Among hundreds of thousands of distinct CDR3 sequences listed, 20% to 25% were seen once. Time point given: persistent/refractory GD, antithyroid drugs over 5 years with positive TRAb. PBMC-extracted RNA yielded the TCR library. Sequencing was performed on peripheral blood mononuclear cells (PBMCs), taken when the disease was refractory, from a patient treated with antithyroid drugs. These receptors were collected from a female donor with Graves disease.

This clonotype was observed a handful of times. The rearrangement uses TRBV14 and TRBJ2-4; D uncertain. The V gene lost 10 bases and the J gene lost 7 bases, with 11 bases spanning the gap. The CDR3 covers 11 residues. The germline CDR1 and CDR2 sequences are SGHDN and FVKESK. The CDR3 region has the DNA TGTGCCACCGGAACCGGGAACATTCAGTACTTC. Protein product: CATGTGNIQYF.

The rearrangement links TRBV9 to TRBJ2-1; TRBD2 aligns across 8 bases. CDR3 length equals 17 residues. J gave up 5 bases and V 0 bases, and 10 bases lay outside the gene matches. Germline V gene sequence: CDR1 SGDLS, CDR2 YYNGEE. The CDR3, as DNA: TGTGCCAGCAGCGTAGGAACGGGAGGGCGCCCCAACAATGAGCAGTTCTTC. It specifies CASSVGTGGRPNNEQFF. Using reference TRBV9 and TRBJ2-1 for the parts outside the CDR3, the full variable domain is DSGVTQTPKHLITATGQRVTLRCSPRSGDLSVYWYQQSLDQGLQFLIQYYNGEERAKGNILERFSAQQFPDLHSELNLSSLELGDSALYFCASSVGTGGRPNNEQFFGPGTRLTVL.

In this sample, this clonotype turned up a few times. This chain links TRBV12-3 or TRBV12-4 with TRBJ2-7; D uncertain. The CDR3 sequence is 14 residues long. Trimming shortened V by 6 bases and J by 2 bases, and 14 bases separated the two germline ends. The CDR3 bases are TGTGCCAGCAGCCCCCCATCTGGAACCTACGAGCAGTACTTC. Its protein product is CASSPPSGTYEQYF.

The J gene is TRBJ2-6, the V gene TRBV9; D remains unclear. Deletions cut 0 bases from V and 0 bases from J, with 7 bases between. Germline CDR1 reads SGDLS; CDR2 reads YYNGEE. This CDR3 region has 16 residues. The CDR3 loop is CASSVVLGSGANVLTF. CDR3 bases: TGTGCCAGCAGCGTAGTATTGGGCTCTGGGGCCAACGTCCTGACTTTC.

In the case of this clonotype: The conserved final phenylalanine or tryptophan is absent from the CDR3, which likely points to a read error. This rearrangement joins TRBV6-1 to TRBJ2-7; D is unclear. V was shortened by 5 bases and J by 0 bases, with 8 bases between the two germline ends. This CDR3 comprises 13 residues. Germline V lookup: CDR1 MNHNS, CDR2 SASEGT. For the CDR3, the DNA is TGTGCCAGCAGTAGAGTCTTCTCCTACGAGCAGTACCTC. This encodes CASSRVFSYEQYL.

This clonotype was recorded many times. The genes are TRBV7-2 and TRBJ2-7; TRBD2 might be the D (5 bases). Looked up from germline, CDR1 is SGHTA and CDR2 is FQGNSA. V was pared by 1 base and J by 4 bases, with 11 bases between. CDR3 length: 14 residues. This CDR3 is CASSLGDSAYEQYF. The CDR3 DNA follows: TGTGCCAGCAGCTTAGGAGATAGCGCTTACGAGCAGTACTTC.

This clonotype occurred a few times. V and J are TRBV18 and TRBJ2-5; D uncertain. The germline V and J ends were trimmed by 6 bases and 4 bases, with 15 bases remaining between them. Germline CDR1 KGHSH, CDR2 LQKENI. The CDR3 length is 14 residues. The CDR3 coding sequence is TGTGCCAGCTCCTACGGGCACCGTGGAGAGACCCAGTACTTC. It codes for CASSYGHRGETQYF.

In its sample, this clonotype was seen many times. The CDR3 here is CASSSIRDPRALHF. CDR3 nucleotide sequence: TGTGCCAGCAGTTCCATCCGGGATCCGCGGGCCCTCCACTTT. The rearrangement links TRBV28 to TRBJ1-6; no clear D. Trimming pared 4 bases from V and 14 bases from J, leaving 18 bases between. This CDR3 is 14 amino acids long. Germline CDR1 is MDHEN and CDR2 is SYDVKM.

This clonotype has only a few counts. The V gene is TRBV5-1, the J gene TRBJ1-6; TRBD1 matches 12 bases. Germline V gene data show CDR1 as SGHRS and CDR2 as YFSETQ. The CDR3 loop spans 19 amino acids. V shed 7 bases and J 10 bases; nucleotides not matched to a gene: 21. The chain's CDR3 is CASRSSGQGAPRRGSPLHF. The CDR3 nucleotides are TGCGCCAGCCGATCCTCGGGACAGGGGGCGCCGAGGCGGGGATCACCCCTCCACTTT.

The table lists this clonotype with many counts. The rearrangement joins TRBV12-3 or TRBV12-4 to TRBJ2-7; 7 bases are shared with TRBD1. With 2 bases clipped from V and 2 bases from J, the junction kept 6 bases outside the gene matches. This CDR3 has 15 amino acids. The CDR3 sequence is CASSLRSGGTYEQYF. CDR3 nucleotides: TGTGCCAGCAGTTTAAGGTCAGGGGGAACCTACGAGCAGTACTTC.

This rearrangement joins TRBV11-2 to TRBJ2-2; 7 bases line up with TRBD1. From germline, CDR1 is SGHAT and CDR2 FQNNGV. The CDR3 is made up of 14 amino acids. The J segment lost 1 base and the V segment lost 5 bases, leaving 1 base of the junction unmatched. The CDR3 nucleotides read TGTGCCAGCAGCCGACAGGGGAACACCGGGGAGCTGTTTTTT. Translated: CASSRQGNTGELFF.

There are many counts of this clonotype. The V and J genes are TRBV6-1 and TRBJ1-5; D not resolved. The CDR3 sequence is 13 residues long. Trimming pared 3 bases from V and 7 bases from J, leaving 10 bases between. The germline V gene encodes CDR1 MNHNS and CDR2 SASEGT. The CDR3 nucleotides are TGTGCCAGCAGTGAGCCGGGAGGACAGCCCCAGCATTTT. Protein product: CASSEPGGQPQHF.

CDR3 protein: CATSASSSNQPQHF. In DNA form, the CDR3 reads TGTGCCACCAGTGCTAGTTCGAGCAATCAGCCCCAGCATTTT. The rearrangement links TRBV24-1 to TRBJ1-5, with unresolved D. This CDR3 spans 14 amino acids. Germline V gene lookup returns CDR1 KGHDR and CDR2 SFDVKD. V was clipped by 5 bases and J by 1 base, with 8 bases between them.

The sample holds many counts of this clonotype. V is TRBV6-1 and J is TRBJ1-5; TRBD1 matches at 8 bases. The CDR3 spans 13 residues. V lost 9 bases, J lost 5 bases, and 6 bases stayed unmatched. In germline, CDR1 is MNHNS, CDR2 SASEGT. The CDR3 DNA sequence: TGTGCCAGTGACAGGGGTATAGATCAGCCCCAGCATTTT. Protein: CASDRGIDQPQHF.